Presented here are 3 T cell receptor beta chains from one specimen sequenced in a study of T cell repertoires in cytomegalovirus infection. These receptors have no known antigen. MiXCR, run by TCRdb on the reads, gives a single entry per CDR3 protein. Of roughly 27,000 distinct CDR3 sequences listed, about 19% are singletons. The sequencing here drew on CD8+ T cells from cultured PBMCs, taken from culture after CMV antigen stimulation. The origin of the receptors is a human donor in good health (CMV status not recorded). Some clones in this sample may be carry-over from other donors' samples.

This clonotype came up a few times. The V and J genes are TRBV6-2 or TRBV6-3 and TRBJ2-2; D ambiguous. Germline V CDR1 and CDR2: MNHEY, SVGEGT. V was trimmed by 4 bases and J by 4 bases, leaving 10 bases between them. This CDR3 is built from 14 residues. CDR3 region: CASSSLSFTGELFF. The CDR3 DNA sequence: TGTGCCAGCAGTTCCCTTTCTTTCACCGGGGAGCTGTTTTTT.

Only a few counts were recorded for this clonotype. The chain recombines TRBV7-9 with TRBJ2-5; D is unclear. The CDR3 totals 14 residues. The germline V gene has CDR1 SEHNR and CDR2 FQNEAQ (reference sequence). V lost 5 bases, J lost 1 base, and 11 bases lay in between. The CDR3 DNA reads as TGTGCCAGCAGCCGGGTGACGGGCCAAGAGACCCAGTACTTC. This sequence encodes CASSRVTGQETQYF.

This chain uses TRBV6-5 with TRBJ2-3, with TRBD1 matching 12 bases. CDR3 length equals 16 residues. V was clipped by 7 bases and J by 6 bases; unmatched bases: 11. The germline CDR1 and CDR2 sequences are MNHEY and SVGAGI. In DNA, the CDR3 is TGTGCCAGCATCTCCCGGGACAGGGGGCGATGGGATACGCAGTATTTT. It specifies CASISRDRGRWDTQYF.